The subject of this entry is one T cell receptor (beta chain). Its antigen is unknown. Mismatch with germline at one junction end may stem from a read error. The CDR3 is made up of 13 amino acids. In germline, CDR1 is SSHAT, CDR2 FNYEAQ (reference sequence). Described time point: week 5, during vaccination. Mutant IDH1 20-mer peptide, at 300 ug, made up each vaccine dose, with topical imiquimod. Measured with immunoSEQ multiplex PCR; TCRdb has only the in-frame clones, and not every one. The sample carries approximately 35,000 clones, more than 55% recorded once. The data belong to a study of a mutant IDH1 vaccine in newly diagnosed glioma.

The chain is built from TRBV7-7 and TRBJ2-7; D not certain. Sequenced material: PBMCs, taken from a glioma patient whose treatment included an IDH1 peptide vaccine. The receptor was isolated from a woman under 30 with glioma. As DNA, the CDR3 is TGTGCTAGCAGCTTAGGCTACTCCTACGAGCAGTACTTC. Its protein is CASSLGYSYEQYF.